This T cell receptor beta chain was observed in a study of early T cells in non-severe SARS-CoV-2 infection. The CDR3 loop spans 16 amino acids. V shed 0 bases, J shed 0 bases, and the junction held 5 bases outside the gene matches. Germline V gives CDR1 SGHRS, CDR2 YFSETQ. MiXCR, applied by TCRdb to the 5' RACE reads, yields one record per CDR3 protein. The sample includes tens of thousands of distinct CDR3 sequences, around 14% of them seen just once. The sequence was collected from an adult who was a healthcare worker with PCR-confirmed SARS-CoV-2 infection or an uninfected control (not recorded which). The chain combines TRBV5-1 with TRBJ1-1, with 7 nucleotides matching TRBD1. The sample comprised whole blood. The CDR3 loop is CASSLDKTGVNTEAFF. The CDR3 region has the DNA TGCGCCAGCAGCTTGGACAAAACAGGGGTGAACACTGAAGCTTTCTTT.